This T cell receptor (beta chain) appears in the sequencing data of a study of esophageal squamous cell carcinoma under preoperative chemotherapy (dated by TCRdb to between 2017 and 2018). Context from the whole study: The study profiled TCR repertoires of both peripheral blood T cells and tumor-infiltrating lymphocytes. The study assessed how paclitaxel-nedaplatin chemotherapy affected T-cell receptor repertoires in patients with esophageal squamous cell carcinoma. Roughly 5 patients with primary esophageal squamous cell carcinoma were included in the cohort. Repertoires were compared between samples taken before and after paclitaxel-nedaplatin therapy.

Preparation of the library involved PCR. Sequencing used a HiSeq X Ten. High-throughput sequencing was used to characterize TCR repertoires. TCRdb reanalyzed the raw reads on its own, using fastp at Q25 for trimming and MiXCR for clone calling, and kept in-frame beta chains. A single entry per CDR3 protein holds the most common genes and DNA from its merged rows. Present in this sample are over 14,000 distinct CDR3 sequences, 60% of which were seen just once. The top ten clones comprise about 53% of the sample. Overall study results and their limits: Immediate and substantial changes in clonotype frequency were induced by paclitaxel-nedaplatin therapy, and contraction rather than amplification was more likely to be observed among abundant clones. Post-treatment tumor-infiltrating lymphocytes appeared partly derived from peripheral T cells migrating into the tumor, not solely from local clonal changes. After chemotherapy, peripheral T cells showed a significant rise in TCR diversity, whereas tumor-infiltrating lymphocytes did not. The analysis included only a handful of patients with esophageal squamous cell carcinoma, making the cohort small.

Read against the paper, the sample's time point label means: before preoperative PTX-NDP chemotherapy. Patients received paclitaxel-nedaplatin as preoperative chemotherapy before surgery. From cysteine to phenylalanine, the CDR3 is 14 amino acids long. Left in the record is the CDR3 DNA by itself, 42 bases read in frame from the first base. V loses 4 bases at its end and J loses 8 bases; junction bases beyond the gene matches: 6. The germline V gene yields SGHTA for CDR1 and FQGNSA for CDR2. This clonotype was recorded at least ten times. The antigen this receptor binds is unknown. No base quality values were provided; no much bigger clone lies one nucleotide off.

This receptor was taken from a human donor with esophageal squamous cell carcinoma. The donor label of this sample is uncertain. This chain joins TRBV7-2 to TRBJ2-2, and TRBD2 matches 8 of the central bases. The sample here was taken from a patient given preoperative chemotherapy. For the CDR3, the sequence is CASSSTSASGELFF. The DNA reads as follows: TGTGCCAGCAGCTCGACTAGCGCGAGTGGGGAGCTGTTTTTT.